Presented here are 20 T cell receptor beta chains from one specimen sequenced in a study of blood T cell repertoires in COVID-19. The assay was immunoSEQ multiplex PCR, and TCRdb's table has in-frame clones only and misses some. The sample has about 80,000 clones, 91% seen once. Sequencing was performed on peripheral blood. These receptors all come from a woman in her forties or fifties in a cohort sampled during active COVID-19.

The genes are TRBV10-3 and TRBJ2-3; 7 nucleotides match TRBD1. The CDR3 is made up of 14 amino acids. Germline V gives CDR1 ENHRY, CDR2 SYGVKD. The V segment lost 7 bases and the J segment 2 bases; nucleotides outside the gene matches: 6. DNA of the CDR3: TGTGCCATCAAAGGGGGACAGCACACAGATACGCAGTATTTT. It encodes CAIKGGQHTDTQYF.

The CDR3 nucleotides are TGTGCCAGCAGTCTGGGACAGGCCTATGGCTACACCTTC. It codes for CASSLGQAYGYTF. The chain recombines TRBV28 with TRBJ1-2, with 8 bases fitting TRBD1. With 5 bases clipped from V and 4 bases from J, the junction kept 3 bases outside the gene matches. Per germline, CDR1 MDHEN and CDR2 SYDVKM. The length of the CDR3 is 13 residues.

CDR3 sequence reads: CASSLHQGTDTQYF. The CDR3 nucleotides are TGTGCCAGCAGCTTACACCAGGGCACAGATACGCAGTATTTT. The chain is built from TRBV7-3 and TRBJ2-3; D ambiguous. From germline, CDR1 is SGHTA and CDR2 FQGTGA. V was trimmed by 2 bases and J by 1 base, leaving 7 bases between them. The CDR3 contains 14 residues. The full variable domain, its missing parts supplied by reference TRBV7-3 and TRBJ2-3, is GAGVSQTPSNKVTEKGKYVELRCDPISGHTALYWYRQSLGQGPEFLIYFQGTGAADDSGLPNDRFFAVRPEGSVSTLKIQRTERGDSAVYLCASSLHQGTDTQYFGPGTRLTVL.

CDR3 loop: CSVQGRDRTYEQYF. The CDR3 coding sequence is TGCAGCGTCCAGGGCCGGGACAGAACTTACGAGCAGTACTTC. The rearrangement links TRBV29-1 to TRBJ2-7; the match to TRBD1 covers 7 bases. The CDR3 runs to 14 residues. The V gene's germline CDR1 is SQVTM and CDR2 ANQGSEA. Trimming removed 6 bases from V and 4 bases from J; junction bases left unmatched: 12.

V usage is TRBV5-1 and J usage is TRBJ2-6, with 12 bases that match TRBD2. Germline CDR1 and CDR2: SGHRS and YFSETQ. V was clipped by 4 bases and J by 2 bases; unmatched bases: 10. The CDR3 runs 19 residues. The CDR3 sequence is CASSPFMTSGSAGANVLTF. The CDR3 bases are TGCGCCAGCAGCCCCTTCATGACTAGCGGGAGTGCTGGGGCCAACGTCCTGACTTTC.

V and J are TRBV6-5 and TRBJ1-4; D is uncertain. V shed 6 bases and J shed 3 bases, with 11 bases lying between them. This CDR3 contains 14 residues. CDR1 is MNHEY and CDR2 is SVGAGI in the germline V gene. The CDR3 spells CASRIRYSNEKLFF. The CDR3 DNA reads TGTGCCAGCAGGATTCGGTACTCTAATGAAAAACTGTTTTTT.

Comment on this clone: The junction departs from the called germline gene at one end, perhaps through a read error. This chain connects TRBV7-7 to TRBJ1-3; D may be TRBD1 (6 bases). Per germline, CDR1 SSHAT and CDR2 FNYEAQ (reference sequence). The CDR3 consists of 17 residues. DNA of the CDR3: TGTGCTAGCAGCTTAGCACCGGGACACCCAGTTGCAAACACCATATATTTT. Translated, it gives CASSLAPGHPVANTIYF.

This clone was observed a handful of times. The rearrangement joins TRBV7-9 to TRBJ2-1; 9 bases map to TRBD1. The CDR3 is made up of 18 amino acids. The germline gives CDR1 SEHNR, CDR2 FQNEAQ (reference sequence). Trimming took 5 bases from V and 3 from J; bases not matched to a gene: 14. The CDR3 here is CASSPTHHGTGRYNEQFF. Written as DNA, the CDR3 is TGTGCCAGCAGCCCCACTCACCACGGGACAGGGCGCTACAATGAGCAGTTCTTC.

This clone was observed a single time. The CDR3 DNA is TGTGCCAGCAGTAGGGACAGGTCTGGGAACACTGAAGCTTTCTTT. Translation: CASSRDRSGNTEAFF. The rearrangement uses TRBV6-5 and TRBJ1-1, with 8 bases fitting TRBD1. CDR1 MNHEY and CDR2 SVGAGI come from the germline V gene. V dropped 5 bases and J dropped 1; count of bases not matched to a gene: 6. The CDR3 extends over 15 amino acids.

The chain couples TRBV28 to TRBJ1-6; no clear D gene. Germline-derived CDR1 and CDR2 are MDHEN and SYDVKM. Trimming removed 5 bases at V and 6 bases at J, with 2 bases between. There are 11 residues in the CDR3. The CDR3 coding sequence is TGTGCCAGCAGTCTTAATTCACCCCTCCACTTT. Amino acids: CASSLNSPLHF.

The V and J genes are TRBV9 and TRBJ2-7; 10 bases fit TRBD2. This CDR3 region has 16 residues. Germline V lookup: CDR1 SGDLS, CDR2 YYNGEE. The trim removed 2 bases at V and 5 bases at J, leaving 10 bases unmatched. In nucleotides, the CDR3 is TGTGCCAGCAGCGTGACCTCTAGCGGGGGCAGGGACGAGCAGTACTTC. This translates into CASSVTSSGGRDEQYF.

This chain joins TRBV19 and TRBJ2-7; 10 bases map to TRBD1. Germline CDR1 and CDR2: LNHDA and SQIVND (reference sequence). The CDR3 spans 16 residues. V lost 5 bases and J lost 0; bases outside the gene matches: 7. The CDR3: CASSDPGQGSSYEQYF. The CDR3 DNA reads as TGTGCCAGTAGTGACCCGGGACAGGGGAGCTCCTACGAGCAGTACTTC.

This clone showed up just once. This rearrangement joins TRBV3-1 (or the pseudogene TRBV3-2) to TRBJ1-3, with a tentative D call TRBD1 (5 bases). The length of the CDR3 is 16 residues. Per the germline V gene, CDR1 is LGHDT and CDR2 is YNNKEL (reference sequence). The germline V and J ends were trimmed by 0 bases and 2 bases, with 11 bases remaining between them. The CDR3 DNA reads as TGTGCCAGCAGCCAAGATGGGCAGGGTGCTGGAAACACCATATATTTT. Translating gives CASSQDGQGAGNTIYF.

The chain couples TRBV9 to TRBJ2-5, with 14 bases matching TRBD2. The V segment lost 4 bases and the J segment 5 bases; nucleotides outside the gene matches: 4. The CDR3 runs 15 residues. Looked up from germline, CDR1 is SGDLS and CDR2 is YYNGEE. The CDR3 DNA sequence: TGTGCCAGCAGCTTCGGGACTAGCGGGGGTGAGACCCAGTACTTC. Encoded protein: CASSFGTSGGETQYF.

This chain connects TRBV10-3 to TRBJ1-1; D unresolved. V gave up 0 bases and J gave up 5 bases, with 10 bases separating them. Germline values: CDR1 ENHRY, CDR2 SYGVKD. The CDR3 sequence is 14 residues long. This CDR3 is CAISESESGTEAFF. CDR3 nucleotide sequence: TGTGCCATCAGTGAGTCGGAGTCTGGGACTGAAGCTTTCTTT.

This chain joins TRBV6-5 and TRBJ2-2; 8 bases fit TRBD1. This CDR3 region has 14 residues. CDR1 and CDR2 from the germline V gene are MNHEY and SVGAGI. After removal of 7 bases from V and 4 bases from J, the junction contained 5 bases not matched to a gene. The CDR3 DNA is TGTGCCAGCATCGGACAGGGCCCCACCGGGGAGCTGTTTTTT. Its protein is CASIGQGPTGELFF.

This chain joins TRBV19 and TRBJ1-5; 8 bases match TRBD1. Germline CDR1 and CDR2: LNHDA and SQIVND (reference sequence). Trimming removed 7 bases from V and 2 bases from J; junction bases left unmatched: 7. The CDR3 spans 15 residues. The DNA for the CDR3 is TGTGCCAGTAATTCGGACAGGGCGCGCAATCAGCCCCAGCATTTT. It codes for CASNSDRARNQPQHF. The full variable domain, completed using reference TRBV19 and TRBJ1-5, is DGGITQSPKYLFRKEGQNVTLSCEQNLNHDAMYWYRQDPGQGLRLIYYSQIVNDFQKGDIAEGYSVSREKKESFPLTVTSAQKNPTAFYLCASNSDRARNQPQHFGDGTRLSIL.

This clone was seen only once. V gene TRBV5-1 combines with J gene TRBJ1-1; D remains unclear. Germline V gene data show CDR1 as SGHRS and CDR2 as YFSETQ. This CDR3 is built from 14 residues. Trimming took 3 bases from V and 4 from J, leaving 13 bases between them. The DNA of the CDR3 is TGCGCCAGCAGCTCGAGTGACCCGGGCACTGAAGCTTTCTTT. Translating it yields CASSSSDPGTEAFF.

V and J are TRBV5-4 and TRBJ1-2, with TRBD1 identical over 7 bases. This CDR3 has 15 amino acids. Germline-derived CDR1 and CDR2 are SGHNT and YYREEE (reference sequence). After removal of 0 bases from V and 7 bases from J, the junction contained 9 bases not matched to a gene. CDR3 in DNA: TGTGCCAGCAGCTTGGGACAGGGCCAATGGGGTGGCTACACCTTC. Translation gives CASSLGQGQWGGYTF.

This CDR3 is CASSVGGPNTEAFF. As DNA, the CDR3 is TGCGCCAGCAGCGTGGGGGGGCCCAACACTGAAGCTTTCTTT. The gene calls are TRBV5-1 and TRBJ1-1; tentatively, D is TRBD1 (6 bases). The CDR3 totals 14 residues. V was trimmed by 4 bases and J by 2 bases, leaving 12 bases between them. Per germline, CDR1 SGHRS and CDR2 YFSETQ.